This TCR beta chain appears in the sequencing data of a study of prognosis after radiotherapy for stage I lung cancer (dated by TCRdb to the early 2020s). Background for the entire study: Between early 2018 and January 2019, under 20 stage I NSCLC patients were enrolled in Nanjing, China. Newly diagnosed primary stage I lung tumors occurred in roughly 14 patients, and oligometastatic NSCLC after surgical resection of the primary tumor occurred in four or five. Every patient was deemed medically inoperable, about a dozen because of comorbidities and 7 because they refused surgery. Ages in the cohort of about a dozen men and a handful of women ranged from about 50 to 84 years, with a median of 74. Tumor histology was squamous cell carcinoma in 7 or 8 patients and adenocarcinoma in roughly 12. SBRT was delivered in 3 to 5 fractions with a biologically effective dose of at least 100 Gy, and image-guided IMRT or VMAT was used for delivery. No patient received concurrent therapy alongside SBRT. Distant metastases were developed by four of the 19 patients after SBRT, at a median of roughly 7 months, whereas no significant progression was observed in the other 15 patients. The study profiled peripheral blood TCR beta repertoires from stage I NSCLC patients before and after stereotactic body radiotherapy and related them to distant failure. For each of the roughly 19 patients, one blood sample was taken before SBRT and one after, so the study sequenced approximately 38 samples in total.

Two rounds of multiplex PCR on genomic DNA were used to amplify the TCR beta CDR3 region. The first PCR round used primers specific to each TRBV and TRBJ gene, and the primer sequences were filed in Chinese patent CN105087789A. Universal primers were used in the second round of PCR. The Roche High Pure PCR Template Preparation Kit was used to extract genomic DNA from frozen PBMCs. The libraries underwent paired-end sequencing with 151 bp reads on an Illumina HiSeq 3000. In the authors' own workflow: CutAdapt was used to remove raw reads lacking the multiplex PCR primer sequences. Using PEAR, the high-quality paired reads were merged into contigs. By aligning each contig to reference sequences, MiXCR assigned the TRB V, D and J gene segments to that contig. CDR3 sequences were clustered by base quality and sequence similarity to remove sequencing errors. Shannon entropy normalized by the natural log of productive TCR sequence number was used as the measure of diversity. Clonality was computed as one minus the ratio of Shannon entropy to the natural log of the number of unique clonotypes. The Youden index of ROC curves was used to select progression-free survival cut-offs for repertoire metrics, and analyses were performed in R 3.5.3. TCRdb reprocessing: public reads trimmed at Q25 with fastp, clones called with MiXCR, in-frame beta chains kept. Rows are combined by CDR3 protein, so each entry shows the most common genes and DNA. None of the V and J calls come from the authors' own analysis; TCRdb made them. This sample gives over 45,000 distinct CDR3 sequences in total; 26% of them show up just once. Under 10% of the sample belongs to the ten largest clones.

Of note for this clonotype: Its target antigen remains unknown. Since a much larger clone is just one base distant, this may be a read error.

No patient had a history of other malignancies or prior chemotherapy or radiotherapy, and all had node-negative disease on CT and PET/CT. At each of the two time points, around 6 milliliters of peripheral venous blood were collected into EDTA tubes. Ficoll-Paque Plus density-gradient centrifugation was used to isolate PBMCs. Right after collection, samples were placed at -80 degrees C and kept there until analysis. The paper's findings and limits, for the study overall: The study was limited by the small cohort and short follow-up, and independent validation of the study findings is required. No adjustment for multiple comparisons was applied to any of the reported P values. A decrease in unique TCR clone counts was observed after SBRT (median 10,088 before versus roughly 6,900 after; Wilcoxon paired P=0.011). Post-SBRT Shannon entropy and its change from baseline were lower in patients who developed distant metastases; baseline Shannon entropy was not associated with metastases. Tumor specificity of expanded TCR clones was not determined. TRBV and TRBJ usage frequencies reportedly varied with metastasis status, involving two V genes at baseline and about 10 V and two J genes after SBRT.

This material consisted of PBMCs, taken before or after stereotactic body radiation therapy (not recorded which). The clonotype comes from a donor over 45 with non-small cell lung cancer.

In nucleotides, the sequence is TGTGTCACCAGCACACAGTTTGGGGCGGGGACTGAAGCTTTCTTT. It is translated as CVTSTQFGAGTEAFF. The chain is assembled from TRBV15 and TRBJ1-1, with TRBD1 as a weak D call on 5 bases. As encoded in the germline V gene (reference sequence), CDR1 is LNHNV while CDR2 is YYDKDF. The CDR3 runs 15 amino acids, cysteine and phenylalanine included. Only CDR3 DNA remains: 45 bases, in frame from the first base.